The source of this T cell receptor beta chain is a study of CXCR3-negative and CXCR3-positive naive CD8 T cells. Definition of naive CD8+ T cells rested on a CD45RO-CCR7+CD27+CD95- profile. For this clonotype: Antigen specificity is unknown.

There are 14 residues in the CDR3. Germline-derived CDR1 and CDR2 are SQVTM and ANQGSEA. 5' RACE with UMI labels generated the TRB cDNA libraries. TCRdb reprocessed the 5' RACE reads and keeps a single row for each CDR3 protein, giving no DNA. The listing contains about 130,000 distinct CDR3 sequences. Study-wide findings and caveats: The study found CXCR3 expression partially decreased after cryopreservation and ran most assays on fresh PBMCs. Similar TRBV-TRBJ usage was seen in naive cells (both CXCR3-negative and CXCR3-positive), but memory cells differed.

This clonotype originated in a human donor in good health. Some clones in this sample may be carry-over from other donors' samples. The sequenced sample consisted of naive CXCR3- CD8+ T cells from blood. The subset: CD45RO-CCR7+CD27+CD95- naive CD8+ T cells lacking CXCR3 (TNR3-). The V and J genes are TRBV29-1 and TRBJ2-3; the D call from TCRdb, TRBD1, cannot be confirmed without DNA. The CDR3: CSADSATLTDTQYF.